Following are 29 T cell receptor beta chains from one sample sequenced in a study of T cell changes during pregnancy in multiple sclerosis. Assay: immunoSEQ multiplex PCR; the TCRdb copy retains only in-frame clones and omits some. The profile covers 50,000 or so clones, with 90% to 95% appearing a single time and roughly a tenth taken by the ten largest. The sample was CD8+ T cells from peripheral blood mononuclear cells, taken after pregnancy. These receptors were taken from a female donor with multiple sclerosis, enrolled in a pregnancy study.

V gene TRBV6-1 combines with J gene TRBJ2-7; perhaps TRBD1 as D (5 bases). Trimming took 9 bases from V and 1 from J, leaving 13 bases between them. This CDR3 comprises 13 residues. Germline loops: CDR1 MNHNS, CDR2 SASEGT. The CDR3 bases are TGTGCCAGTCGCGTAGACAGTTCCTACGAGCAGTACTTC. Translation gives CASRVDSSYEQYF.

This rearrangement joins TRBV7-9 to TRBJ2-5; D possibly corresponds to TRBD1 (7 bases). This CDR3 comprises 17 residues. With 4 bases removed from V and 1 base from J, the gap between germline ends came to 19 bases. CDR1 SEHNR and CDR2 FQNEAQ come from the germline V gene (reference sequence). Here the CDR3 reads CASSSTGRQGPQETQYF. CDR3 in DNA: TGTGCCAGCAGCTCCACCGGGAGACAGGGCCCCCAAGAGACCCAGTACTTC.

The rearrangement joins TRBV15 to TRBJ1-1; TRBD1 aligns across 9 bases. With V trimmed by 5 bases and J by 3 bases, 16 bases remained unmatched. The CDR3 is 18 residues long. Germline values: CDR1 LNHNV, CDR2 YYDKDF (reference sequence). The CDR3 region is CATSPTEITGGKDTEAFF. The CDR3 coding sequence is TGTGCCACCAGCCCAACAGAAATTACAGGGGGCAAGGACACTGAAGCTTTCTTT.

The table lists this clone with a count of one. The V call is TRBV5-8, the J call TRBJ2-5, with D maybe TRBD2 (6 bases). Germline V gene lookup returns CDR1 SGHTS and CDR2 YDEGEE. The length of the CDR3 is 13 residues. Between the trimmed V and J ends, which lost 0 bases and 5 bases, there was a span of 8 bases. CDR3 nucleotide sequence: TGTGCCAGCAGCTTGGACGGGGGTGAGACCCAGTACTTC. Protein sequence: CASSLDGGETQYF.

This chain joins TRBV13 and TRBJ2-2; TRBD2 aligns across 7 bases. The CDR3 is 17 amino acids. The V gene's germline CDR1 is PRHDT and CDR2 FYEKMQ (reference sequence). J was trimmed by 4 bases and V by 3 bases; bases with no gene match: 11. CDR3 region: CASSLYDWGGTTGELFF. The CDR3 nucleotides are TGTGCCAGCAGCTTGTACGACTGGGGGGGTACCACCGGGGAGCTGTTTTTT.

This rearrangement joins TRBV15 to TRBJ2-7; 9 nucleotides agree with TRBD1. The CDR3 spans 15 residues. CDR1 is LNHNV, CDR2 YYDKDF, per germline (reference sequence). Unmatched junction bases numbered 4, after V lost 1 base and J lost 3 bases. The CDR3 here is CATSRATGGDYEQYF. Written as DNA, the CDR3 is TGTGCCACCAGCAGAGCTACAGGGGGCGACTACGAGCAGTACTTC.

In nucleotides, the CDR3 is TGTGCCAGCAGTGCCTCGGGGGAGACCTACGAGCAGTACTTC. Protein: CASSASGETYEQYF. The chain has TRBV6-5 and TRBJ2-7; D possibly corresponds to TRBD2 (6 bases). The V and J ends lost 5 bases and 2 bases respectively, with 13 bases between them. Per the germline V gene, CDR1 is MNHEY and CDR2 is SVGAGI. The CDR3 is made up of 14 amino acids.

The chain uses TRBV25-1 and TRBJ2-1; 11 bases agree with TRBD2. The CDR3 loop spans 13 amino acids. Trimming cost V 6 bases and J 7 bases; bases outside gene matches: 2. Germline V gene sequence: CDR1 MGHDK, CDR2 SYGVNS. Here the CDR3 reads CASRLAGANEQFF. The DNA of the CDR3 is TGTGCCAGCAGACTAGCGGGGGCTAATGAGCAGTTCTTC.

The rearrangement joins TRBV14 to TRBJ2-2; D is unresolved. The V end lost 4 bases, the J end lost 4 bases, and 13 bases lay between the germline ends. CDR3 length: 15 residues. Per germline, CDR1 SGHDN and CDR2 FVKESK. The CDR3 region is CASSPHGPGTGELFF. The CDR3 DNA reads TGTGCCAGCAGCCCCCACGGCCCGGGCACCGGGGAGCTGTTTTTT. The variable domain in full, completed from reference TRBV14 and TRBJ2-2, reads EAGVTQFPSHSVIEKGQTVTLRCDPISGHDNLYWYRRVMGKEIKFLLHFVKESKQDESGMPNNRFLAERTGGTYSTLKVQPAELEDSGVYFCASSPHGPGTGELFFGEGSRLTVL.

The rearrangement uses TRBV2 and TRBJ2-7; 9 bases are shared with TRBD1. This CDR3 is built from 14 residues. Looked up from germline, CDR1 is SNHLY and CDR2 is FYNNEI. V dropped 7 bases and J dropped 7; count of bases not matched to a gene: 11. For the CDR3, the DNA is TGTGCCAGCACTCCGGGACAGGGCCCTGAGGAGCAGTACTTC. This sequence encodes CASTPGQGPEEQYF.

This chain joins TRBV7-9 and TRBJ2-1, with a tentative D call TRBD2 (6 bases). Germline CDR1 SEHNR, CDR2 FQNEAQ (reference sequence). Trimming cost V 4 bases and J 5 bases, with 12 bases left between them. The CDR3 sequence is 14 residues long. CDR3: CASSSRGANNEQFF. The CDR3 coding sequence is TGTGCCAGCAGCTCCCGCGGGGCAAACAATGAGCAGTTCTTC.

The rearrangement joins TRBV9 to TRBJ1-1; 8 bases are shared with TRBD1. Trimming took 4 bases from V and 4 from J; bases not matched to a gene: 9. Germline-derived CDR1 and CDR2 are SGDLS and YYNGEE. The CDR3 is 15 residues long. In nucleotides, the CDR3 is TGTGCCAGCAGCCCCTATTCACAGGGGGGCACTGAAGCTTTCTTT. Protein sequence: CASSPYSQGGTEAFF.

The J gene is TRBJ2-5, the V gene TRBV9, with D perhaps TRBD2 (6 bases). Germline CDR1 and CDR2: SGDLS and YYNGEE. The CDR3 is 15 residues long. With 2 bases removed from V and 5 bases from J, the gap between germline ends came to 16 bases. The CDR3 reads CASSVAEAGSETQYF. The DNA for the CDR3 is TGTGCCAGCAGCGTCGCAGAGGCGGGGAGTGAGACCCAGTACTTC.

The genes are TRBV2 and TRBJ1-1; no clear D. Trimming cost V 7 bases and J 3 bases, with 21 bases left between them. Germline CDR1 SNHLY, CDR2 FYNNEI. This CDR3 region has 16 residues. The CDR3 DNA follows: TGTGCCAGCACCCACGGTGCGGAAGGTTGGGACACTGAAGCTTTCTTT. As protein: CASTHGAEGWDTEAFF.

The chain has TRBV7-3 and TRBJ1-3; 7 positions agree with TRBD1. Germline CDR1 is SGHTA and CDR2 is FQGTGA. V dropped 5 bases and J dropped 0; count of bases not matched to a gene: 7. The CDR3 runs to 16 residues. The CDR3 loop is CASSANGQDSGNTIYF. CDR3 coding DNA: TGTGCCAGCAGCGCAAACGGACAGGACTCTGGAAACACCATATATTTT.

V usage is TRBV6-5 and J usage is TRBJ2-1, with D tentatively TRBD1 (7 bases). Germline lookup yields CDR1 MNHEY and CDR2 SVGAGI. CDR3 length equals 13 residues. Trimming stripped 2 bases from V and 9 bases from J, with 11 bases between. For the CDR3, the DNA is TGTGCCAGCAGTTACGGCCAGGGGGGTGAGCAGTTCTTC. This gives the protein CASSYGQGGEQFF.

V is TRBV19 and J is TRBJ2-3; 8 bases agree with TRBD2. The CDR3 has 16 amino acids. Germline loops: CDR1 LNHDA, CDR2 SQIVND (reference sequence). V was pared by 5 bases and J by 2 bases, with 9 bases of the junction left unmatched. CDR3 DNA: TGTGCCAGTAGTTCTGGGCGGGGGGTCTCCACAGATACGCAGTATTTT. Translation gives CASSSGRGVSTDTQYF. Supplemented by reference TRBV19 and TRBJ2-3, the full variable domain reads DGGITQSPKYLFRKEGQNVTLSCEQNLNHDAMYWYRQDPGQGLRLIYYSQIVNDFQKGDIAEGYSVSREKKESFPLTVTSAQKNPTAFYLCASSSGRGVSTDTQYFGPGTRLTVL.

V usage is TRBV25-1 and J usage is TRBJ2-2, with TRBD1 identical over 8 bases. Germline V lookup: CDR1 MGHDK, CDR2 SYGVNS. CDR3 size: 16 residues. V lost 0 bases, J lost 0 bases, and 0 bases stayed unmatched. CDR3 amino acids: CASSEYRGPNTGELFF. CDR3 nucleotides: TGTGCCAGCAGTGAATACAGGGGGCCGAACACCGGGGAGCTGTTTTTT.

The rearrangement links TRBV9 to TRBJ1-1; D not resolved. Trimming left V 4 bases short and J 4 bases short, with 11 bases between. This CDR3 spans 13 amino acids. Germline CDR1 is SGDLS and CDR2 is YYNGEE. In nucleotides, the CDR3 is TGTGCCAGCAGCTCCCCGAGTTTCACTGAAGCTTTCTTT. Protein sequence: CASSSPSFTEAFF. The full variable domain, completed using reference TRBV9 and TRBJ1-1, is DSGVTQTPKHLITATGQRVTLRCSPRSGDLSVYWYQQSLDQGLQFLIQYYNGEERAKGNILERFSAQQFPDLHSELNLSSLELGDSALYFCASSSPSFTEAFFGQGTRLTVV.

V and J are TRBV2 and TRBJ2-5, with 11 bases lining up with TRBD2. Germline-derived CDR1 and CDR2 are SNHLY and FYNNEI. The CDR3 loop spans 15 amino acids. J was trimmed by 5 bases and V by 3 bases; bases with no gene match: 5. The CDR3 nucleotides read TGTGCCAGCAGTGAGTTTAGCGGGGGGGCCGAGACCCAGTACTTC. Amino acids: CASSEFSGGAETQYF.

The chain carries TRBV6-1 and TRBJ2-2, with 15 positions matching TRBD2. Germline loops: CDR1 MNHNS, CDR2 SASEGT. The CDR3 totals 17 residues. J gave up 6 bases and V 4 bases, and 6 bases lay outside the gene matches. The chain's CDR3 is CASSGGLAGGPSGELFF. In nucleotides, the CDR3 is TGTGCCAGCAGTGGCGGACTAGCGGGGGGGCCTTCCGGGGAGCTGTTTTTT.

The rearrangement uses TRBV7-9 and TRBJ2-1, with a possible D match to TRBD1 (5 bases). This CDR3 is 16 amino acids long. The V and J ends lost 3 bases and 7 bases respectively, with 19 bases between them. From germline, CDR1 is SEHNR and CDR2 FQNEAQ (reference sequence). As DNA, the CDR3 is TGTGCCAGCAGCTTGGTGCAGGGTACCCCATGGAATGAGCAGTTCTTC. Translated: CASSLVQGTPWNEQFF.

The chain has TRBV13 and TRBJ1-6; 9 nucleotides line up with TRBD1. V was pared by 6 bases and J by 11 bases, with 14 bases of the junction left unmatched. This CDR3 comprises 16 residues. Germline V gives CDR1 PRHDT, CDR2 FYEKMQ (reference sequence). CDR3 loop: CASSPRTGAAFAPLHF. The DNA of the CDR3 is TGTGCCAGCAGTCCCCGGACAGGGGCCGCCTTCGCACCCCTCCACTTT. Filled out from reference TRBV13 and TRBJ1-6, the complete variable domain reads AAGVIQSPRHLIKEKRETATLKCYPIPRHDTVYWYQQGPGQDPQFLISFYEKMQSDKGSIPDRFSAQQFSDYHSELNMSSLELGDSALYFCASSPRTGAAFAPLHFGNGTRLTVT.

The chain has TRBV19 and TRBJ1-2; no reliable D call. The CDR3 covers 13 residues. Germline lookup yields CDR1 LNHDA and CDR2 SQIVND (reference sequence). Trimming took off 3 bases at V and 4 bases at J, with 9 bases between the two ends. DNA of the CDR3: TGTGCCAGTAGTATCGATGCCGGCTATGGCTACACCTTC. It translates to CASSIDAGYGYTF.

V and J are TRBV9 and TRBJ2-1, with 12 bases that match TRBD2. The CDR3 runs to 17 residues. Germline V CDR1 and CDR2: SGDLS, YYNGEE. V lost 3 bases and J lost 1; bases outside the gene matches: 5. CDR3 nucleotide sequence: TGTGCCAGCAGCGCCCTAGCGGGGGGGTTTTCCTACAATGAGCAGTTCTTC. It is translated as CASSALAGGFSYNEQFF.

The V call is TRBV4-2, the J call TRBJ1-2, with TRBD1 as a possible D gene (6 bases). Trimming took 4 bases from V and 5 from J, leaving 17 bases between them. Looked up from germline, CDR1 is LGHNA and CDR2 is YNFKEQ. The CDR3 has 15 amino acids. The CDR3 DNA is TGTGCCAGCAGCCGGACGAGGGGGAACTTTTATGGCTACACCTTC. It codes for CASSRTRGNFYGYTF.

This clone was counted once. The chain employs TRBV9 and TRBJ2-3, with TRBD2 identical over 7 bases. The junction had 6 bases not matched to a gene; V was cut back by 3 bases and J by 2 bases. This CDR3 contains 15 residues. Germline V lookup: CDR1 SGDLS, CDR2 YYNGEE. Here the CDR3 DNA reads TGTGCCAGCAGCGGAGGAGGGGACTACACAGATACGCAGTATTTT. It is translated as CASSGGGDYTDTQYF. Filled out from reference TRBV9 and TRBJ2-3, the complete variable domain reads DSGVTQTPKHLITATGQRVTLRCSPRSGDLSVYWYQQSLDQGLQFLIQYYNGEERAKGNILERFSAQQFPDLHSELNLSSLELGDSALYFCASSGGGDYTDTQYFGPGTRLTVL.

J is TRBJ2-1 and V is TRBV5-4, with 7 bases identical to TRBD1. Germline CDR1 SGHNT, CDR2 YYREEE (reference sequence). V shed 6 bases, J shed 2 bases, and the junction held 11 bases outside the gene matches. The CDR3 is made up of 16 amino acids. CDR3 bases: TGTGCCAGCAACCCCGAGAACAGGGGAGCCTACAATGAGCAGTTCTTC. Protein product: CASNPENRGAYNEQFF.

The CDR3 DNA sequence: TGCAGTGTTTACAGGTTTGAAGCTTTCTTT. Protein: CSVYRFEAFF. The chain combines TRBV20-1 with TRBJ1-1, with D perhaps matching TRBD1 (5 bases). CDR1 is DFQATT, CDR2 SNEGSKA, per germline (reference sequence). Trimming left V 7 bases short and J 7 bases short, with 10 bases between. This CDR3 is built from 10 residues.